A single sample is the source of the 6 T cell receptor beta chains below, sequenced in a study of identical twins. From the 5' RACE reads, TCRdb called clonotypes with MiXCR, one entry per CDR3 protein. Of roughly 1.6 million distinct CDR3 sequences in the sample, about 30% were seen once. Sequenced material: cord blood. The receptor set was obtained from a newborn girl in good health.

In this sample, this clonotype turned up a few times. The V and J genes are TRBV12-5 and TRBJ2-3; tentative D call: TRBD2 (6 bases). The CDR3 has 16 residues. Germline V CDR1 and CDR2: LGHNT, FRNRAP. The V end lost 1 base, the J end lost 0 bases, and 11 bases lay between the germline ends. In DNA, the CDR3 is TGTGCTAGTGGTTTGGAAGGAGGGTCTAGCACAGATACGCAGTATTTT. Its protein product is CASGLEGGSSTDTQYF. The full variable domain, completed using reference TRBV12-5 and TRBJ2-3, is DARVTQTPRHKVTEMGQEVTMRCQPILGHNTVFWYRQTMMQGLELLAYFRNRAPLDDSGMPKDRFSAEMPDATLATLKIQPSEPRDSAVYFCASGLEGGSSTDTQYFGPGTRLTVL.

In this sample, this clonotype turned up once. This rearrangement joins TRBV11-2 to TRBJ2-3, with 9 positions matching TRBD2. This CDR3 has 18 residues. The germline V gene has CDR1 SGHAT and CDR2 FQNNGV. Germline trimming cut 5 bases from V and 0 bases from J; bases unmatched to any gene: 12. Here the CDR3 DNA reads TGTGCCAGCAGCAAACATATAGGACTAGCGTCTAGCACAGATACGCAGTATTTT. Its translation is CASSKHIGLASSTDTQYF.

Worth noting for this clonotype: A far larger clone is off by one base, so a read error is likely. This chain uses TRBV12-3 or TRBV12-4 with TRBJ2-5; a possible D gene is TRBD1 (6 bases). The DNA end favors TRBJ2-7, so the J call may be wrong. The CDR3 runs to 13 residues. The CDR3 region is CASSLRDTCEQYF. CDR3 bases: TGTGCCAGCAGTTTAAGGGACACCTGCGAGCAGTACTTC.

The chain employs TRBV5-1 and TRBJ2-5; TRBD1 is a possible D gene (6 bases). Looked up from germline, CDR1 is SGHRS and CDR2 is YFSETQ. There are 17 residues in the CDR3. Trimming removed 0 bases from V and 1 base from J, with 16 bases in between. The CDR3, as DNA: TGCGCCAGCAGCTTGGTCCCCCAGGGGCTCTTCCAAGAGACCCAGTACTTC. Amino acids: CASSLVPQGLFQETQYF.

The rearrangement links TRBV28 to TRBJ2-1; 10 positions agree with TRBD2. Unmatched junction bases numbered 11, after V lost 7 bases and J lost 5 bases. The CDR3 has 16 residues. Germline CDR1 reads MDHEN; CDR2 reads SYDVKM. The CDR3 nucleotides read TGTGCCAGCACCCTCTTAGGACTAGCGGCCAACAATGAGCAGTTCTTC. It translates to CASTLLGLAANNEQFF.

The chain employs TRBV6-1 and TRBJ1-2, with D unresolved. Germline CDR1 MNHNS, CDR2 SASEGT. V gave up 7 bases and J gave up 7 bases, with 13 bases separating them. The CDR3 consists of 12 residues. The CDR3 DNA reads TGTGCCAGCACCCCAACTTATTTTGGCTACACCTTC. Encoded protein: CASTPTYFGYTF.